Presented here are 2 T cell receptor beta chains from one specimen sequenced in a study of blood T cells in healthy people across ages. Primed by a sample-barcoded 5' primer and a J-beta primer mix, a second PCR proceeded for 7 to 11 cycles. Using its own MiXCR run on the 5' RACE reads, TCRdb lists one record per CDR3 protein. The table records around 900,000 distinct CDR3 sequences, around 54% of them present only once. Material: blood. These TCRs come from a woman in her fifties or sixties in good health.

This clonotype was observed a single time. The chain recombines TRBV12-3 or TRBV12-4 with TRBJ1-1, with a possible D match to TRBD1 (5 bases). The CDR3 spans 11 residues. V shed 5 bases and J shed 8 bases, with 9 bases lying between them. The CDR3 here is CASSIRTEAFF. The CDR3 bases are TGTGCCAGCAGTATACGGACAGAAGCTTTCTTT.

The rearrangement uses TRBV20-1 and TRBJ2-1; 9 nucleotides align to TRBD2. The V gene's germline CDR1 is DFQATT and CDR2 SNEGSKA (reference sequence). V dropped 4 bases and J dropped 7; count of bases not matched to a gene: 11. The CDR3 sequence is 15 residues long. The CDR3 DNA reads as TGCAGTGCTAAGGGGCTAAGCGGGAGGTATAATGAGCAGTTCTTC. Translated: CSAKGLSGRYNEQFF.